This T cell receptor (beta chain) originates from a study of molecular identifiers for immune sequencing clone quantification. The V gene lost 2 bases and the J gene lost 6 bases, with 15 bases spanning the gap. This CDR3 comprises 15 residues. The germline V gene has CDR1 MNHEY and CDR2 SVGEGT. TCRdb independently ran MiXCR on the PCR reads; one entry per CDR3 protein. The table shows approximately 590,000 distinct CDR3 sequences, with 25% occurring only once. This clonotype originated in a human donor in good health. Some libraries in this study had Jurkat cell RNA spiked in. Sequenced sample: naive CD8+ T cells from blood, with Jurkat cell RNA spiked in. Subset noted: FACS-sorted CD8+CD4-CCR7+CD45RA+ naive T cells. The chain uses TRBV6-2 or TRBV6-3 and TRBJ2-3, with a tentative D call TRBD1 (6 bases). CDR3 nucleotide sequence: TGTGCCAGCAGTTACATTGGGGGCTGGGCGGATACGCAGTATTTT. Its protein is CASSYIGGWADTQYF.